The rows below give T cell receptor beta chains drawn from one sample of a study of T-cell memory formation after mild COVID-19. One entry per CDR3 protein, called by TCRdb with MiXCR from the 5' RACE reads. The sample consists of approximately 150,000 distinct CDR3 sequences, 10% to 15% of them appearing once. Sequenced sample: PBMCs or a T cell subset sorted from them (not recorded which). The receptor set was obtained from a man younger than 35 who had mild COVID-19 (a few samples of this study predate the infection). Cell type and time point are not known. Each CDR3 is given without its conserved first and last residue. Fields, in order: D gene, J gene, V gene, CDR3 protein. A D gene is named only where the DNA matches it firmly.

. TRBJ1-5 TRBV12-3/TRBV12-4 ASSTTQPQH
TRBD1 TRBJ2-1 TRBV6-5 ASSYRRTGVNNEQF
. TRBJ2-5 TRBV6-2/TRBV6-3 ASRTRYQETQY
TRBD1 TRBJ1-5 TRBV6-2/TRBV6-3 ASSDYRGRHQPQH
. TRBJ1-4 TRBV4-1 ASSHLGLNEKLF
. TRBJ1-1 TRBV5-5 ASSLSGMNTEAF
. TRBJ2-3 TRBV5-5 ASRRYGRGDTQY
. TRBJ2-3 TRBV5-1 ASSPGLSSVTDTQY
TRBD1 TRBJ2-5 TRBV12-3/TRBV12-4 ASRDRGQETQY
. TRBJ2-3 TRBV5-6 ASSLVKRRSTDTQY
TRBD1 TRBJ2-7 TRBV6-5 ASSHDRGPYEQY
TRBD1 TRBJ2-7 TRBV27 ASSFAGTGVGEQY
TRBD1 TRBJ2-3 TRBV10-3 AIASGTGGTDTQY
TRBD1 TRBJ2-6 TRBV12-3/TRBV12-4 ASSAGTGVPGANVLT
. TRBJ2-5 TRBV30 AWSQGETQY
. TRBJ2-3 TRBV5-1 ASSLVGPPVADTQY
. TRBJ1-1 TRBV6-1 ASSEVSGYTEAF
. TRBJ1-6 TRBV9 ASSADPGNSPLH
TRBD1 TRBJ1-2 TRBV20-1 SATGGNYGYT
TRBD1 TRBJ1-1 TRBV28 ASFRGPITEAF
TRBD1 TRBJ2-3 TRBV10-3 AISDGRTGGDTQY
. TRBJ2-1 TRBV7-3 ASSLGSASAYNEQF
TRBD1 TRBJ1-4 TRBV4-1 ASSHPQGAREKLF
TRBD1 TRBJ1-6 TRBV4-1 ASSPAPGQGYPSPLH
TRBD1 TRBJ2-3 TRBV4-1 ASSRPQGDGGDTQY
. TRBJ1-6 TRBV2 ASSEISTVLH
. TRBJ2-3 TRBV7-2 ASSPFLRATDTQY
. TRBJ1-5 TRBV5-1 ASSLRPDGGGSPQH
TRBD2 TRBJ2-5 TRBV7-9 ASSLTGLAGAETQY
. TRBJ2-7 TRBV5-1 ASTMIPQGYEQY
. TRBJ1-1 TRBV27 ASRRDLRAPNTEAF
TRBD1 TRBJ1-5 TRBV20-1 SATTGVGQPQH
. TRBJ2-3 TRBV7-2 ASSLEYTDTQY
. TRBJ1-5 TRBV6-2/TRBV6-3 ASSPSFRGNQPQH
. TRBJ2-7 TRBV27 ASSLNFRGEQY
. TRBJ2-7 TRBV7-6 ASSLSNSRGSEQY
. TRBJ1-5 TRBV2 ASTDEGNQPQH
TRBD1 TRBJ2-5 TRBV6-2/TRBV6-3 ASSLDRLKTQY
TRBD1 TRBJ1-6 TRBV11-2 ASTPEGQGGLSPLH
TRBD1 TRBJ2-7 TRBV12-3/TRBV12-4 ASTFQGAYEQY
. TRBJ1-5 TRBV12-3/TRBV12-4 ASSSQQGGNQPQH
. TRBJ1-2 TRBV12-3/TRBV12-4 ASSLGGTYGYT
TRBD2 TRBJ2-7 TRBV4-3 ASSQEELAGASYEQY
. TRBJ2-5 TRBV7-2 ASSEQEGLETQY
TRBD2 TRBJ2-5 TRBV7-2 ASSLRPTVHLTSGQETQY
. TRBJ1-3 TRBV15 ATSTVSSGNTIY
. TRBJ1-1 TRBV6-5 ASSYYGGLNTEAF
. TRBJ1-4 TRBV5-1 ASSLVVGQTNEKLF
. TRBJ2-7 TRBV10-1 ASSHRDKYPRDEQY
. TRBJ2-3 TRBV5-1 ASSFRTTSDTQY
TRBD2 TRBJ2-3 TRBV12-3/TRBV12-4 ASSPGLAGGVRTDTQY
. TRBJ1-6 TRBV9 ASSAGPGFDNSPLH